What follows are 18 T cell receptor beta chains derived from one specimen sequenced in a study of T cells in Graves' hyperthyroidism and ophthalmopathy. Amplification of TCR beta CDR3 regions was performed using RNA transcripts as template. A set of HTBI primers served as the primers for a first-round RT-PCR of the TCR CDR3. MiXCR, run by TCRdb on the multiplex PCR reads, gives a single entry per CDR3 protein. The sample has 250,000 to 300,000 distinct CDR3 sequences, roughly 15% seen once; the top ten hold 7% to 9%. Sequenced: blood. These receptors originate from a woman aged 40 to 49 with Graves' hyperthyroidism.

This clonotype came up many times. This chain links TRBV27 with TRBJ2-7; TRBD1 matches at 9 bases. V was pared by 8 bases and J by 4 bases, with 3 bases of the junction left unmatched. There are 12 residues in the CDR3. In germline, CDR1 is MNHEY, CDR2 SMNVEV (reference sequence). In DNA form, the CDR3 reads TGTGCCAGCGGGACAGGGTTTTACGAGCAGTACTTC. It encodes CASGTGFYEQYF.

This clonotype was observed a handful of times. The chain uses TRBV20-1 and TRBJ2-1, with 7 nucleotides matching TRBD1. Germline lookup yields CDR1 DFQATT and CDR2 SNEGSKA (reference sequence). The ends lost 8 bases at V and 6 bases at J; junction bases unmatched: 10. The CDR3 contains 13 residues. CDR3 in amino acids: CSLLGRQGNEQFF. CDR3 DNA sequence: TGCAGTCTTCTGGGACGACAGGGCAATGAGCAGTTCTTC.

The table lists this clonotype with many counts. The chain combines TRBV6-1 with TRBJ1-5, with D uncertain. The ends were cut back, 3 bases at V and 2 bases at J, with 11 bases in the middle. Germline loops: CDR1 MNHNS, CDR2 SASEGT. The CDR3 loop spans 15 amino acids. The CDR3 nucleotides are TGTGCCAGCAGTGATAGCGGCGTTGGCAATCAGCCCCAGCATTTT. This encodes CASSDSGVGNQPQHF.

This clonotype has ten or more counts. This chain links TRBV7-2 with TRBJ2-7; no clear D. Germline assignment: CDR1 SGHTA and CDR2 FQGNSA. The V end was cut by 1 base, the J end by 3 bases, with 7 bases between. The CDR3 consists of 13 residues. In DNA, the CDR3 is TGTGCCAGCAGCTTAGAGAGCGACTACGAGCAGTACTTC. Translated: CASSLESDYEQYF. Full variable domain (rest looked up from reference TRBV7-2 and TRBJ2-7): GAGVSQSPSNKVTEKGKDVELRCDPISGHTALYWYRQSLGQGLEFLIYFQGNSAPDKSGLPSDRFSAERTGGSVSTLTIQRTQQEDSAVYLCASSLESDYEQYFGPGTRLTVT.

This clonotype showed up just a few times. The genes are TRBV19 and TRBJ2-4; no definite D call. From germline, CDR1 is LNHDA and CDR2 SQIVND (reference sequence). The CDR3 is 13 residues long. Trimming pared 6 bases from V and 8 bases from J, leaving 14 bases between. CDR3 residues: CASSWTSVDIQYF. Written as DNA, the CDR3 is TGTGCCAGTAGCTGGACCTCAGTCGACATTCAGTACTTC.

Many counts were recorded for this clonotype. The chain carries TRBV28 and TRBJ1-1; D uncertain. CDR3 length: 13 residues. The germline V gene has CDR1 MDHEN and CDR2 SYDVKM. Trimming pared 1 base from V and 5 bases from J, leaving 8 bases between. The CDR3 here is CASSLSSVTEAFF. CDR3 DNA: TGTGCCAGCAGTTTATCGTCGGTGACTGAAGCTTTCTTT.

This clonotype was counted a few times. The chain employs TRBV7-9 and TRBJ1-4, with D tentatively TRBD1 (5 bases). This CDR3 has 15 residues. The germline V gene has CDR1 SEHNR and CDR2 FQNEAQ (reference sequence). Between the trimmed V and J ends, which lost 5 bases and 5 bases, there was a span of 15 bases. CDR3 in DNA: TGTGCCAGCAGCCCCGGGGGTTCCCGAAATGAAAAACTGTTTTTT. As protein: CASSPGGSRNEKLFF.

The chain joins TRBV15 to TRBJ2-1; D ambiguous. Trimming took off 6 bases at V and 0 bases at J, with 12 bases between the two ends. The length of the CDR3 is 15 residues. The germline CDR1 and CDR2 sequences are LNHNV and YYDKDF (reference sequence). The CDR3 protein is CATSVASVSYNEQFF. The CDR3 DNA reads as TGTGCCACCAGTGTGGCCAGCGTCTCCTACAATGAGCAGTTCTTC.

There are many counts of this clonotype. This chain connects TRBV11-2 to TRBJ2-7; D perhaps matches TRBD1 (5 bases). V dropped 6 bases and J dropped 1 base, with 16 bases sitting between them. The CDR3 totals 15 residues. Germline CDR1 reads SGHAT; CDR2 reads FQNNGV. CDR3 in amino acids: CASSTNLGASYEQYF. In nucleotides, the CDR3 is TGTGCCAGCAGTACCAATCTAGGGGCTTCCTACGAGCAGTACTTC.

Ten or more counts support this clonotype. The rearrangement links TRBV6-1 to TRBJ2-7; 7 bases map to TRBD1. The germline V gene has CDR1 MNHNS and CDR2 SASEGT. V lost 6 bases to trimming and J lost 2 bases; unmatched junction nucleotides: 4. There are 13 residues in the CDR3. The CDR3 bases are TGTGCCAGCAGGGGGACAGTGGCCTACGAGCAGTACTTC. It codes for CASRGTVAYEQYF.

Many counts were recorded for this clonotype. The CDR3 DNA reads TGTGCCAGCAGCATAGTGGGGGAGCAGTTCTTC. Protein: CASSIVGEQFF. J is TRBJ2-1 and V is TRBV12-3 or TRBV12-4, with unresolved D. The CDR3 is 11 residues long. Trimming took off 6 bases at V and 10 bases at J, with 10 bases between the two ends.

V usage is TRBV12-3 or TRBV12-4 and J usage is TRBJ2-7; TRBD2 matches at 9 bases. J was trimmed by 3 bases and V by 5 bases; bases with no gene match: 8. The CDR3 contains 15 residues. The CDR3 DNA sequence: TGTGCCAGCAGTCCCCGGACTAGCGCAGACTACGAGCAGTACTTC. Encoded protein: CASSPRTSADYEQYF.

This clonotype was found many times. This chain uses TRBV2 with TRBJ2-1; 10 bases line up with TRBD1. V was clipped by 7 bases and J by 5 bases; unmatched bases: 14. CDR1 is SNHLY, CDR2 FYNNEI, per germline. The CDR3 extends over 17 amino acids. CDR3 loop: CASTKDRGGYGNNEQFF. The CDR3 DNA reads as TGTGCCAGCACTAAGGACAGGGGGGGTTATGGGAACAATGAGCAGTTCTTC.

The genes are TRBV7-9 and TRBJ1-1; D possibly corresponds to TRBD1 (5 bases). Germline-derived CDR1 and CDR2 are SEHNR and FQNEAQ (reference sequence). The V end was cut by 4 bases, the J end by 0 bases, with 12 bases between. The CDR3 spans 15 residues. The CDR3 loop reads CASSSTEPMNTEAFF. The DNA of the CDR3 is TGTGCCAGCAGCTCGACAGAACCCATGAACACTGAAGCTTTCTTT.

The chain joins TRBV19 to TRBJ2-3; a possible D gene is TRBD1 (6 bases). The CDR3 has 16 residues. Trimming took off 4 bases at V and 6 bases at J, with 20 bases between the two ends. CDR1 and CDR2 from the germline V gene are LNHDA and SQIVND (reference sequence). CDR3 loop: CASSSIRDKTFDTQYF. CDR3 DNA sequence: TGTGCCAGTAGTAGCATAAGGGACAAGACCTTTGATACGCAGTATTTT.

This clonotype has more than one count but fewer than ten. The chain uses TRBV24-1 and TRBJ1-5; D gene unclear. V was pared by 4 bases and J by 7 bases, with 10 bases between. The CDR3 spans 13 residues. In germline, CDR1 is KGHDR, CDR2 SFDVKD. CDR3 coding DNA: TGTGCCACCAGTGAAGTCGGCGGGCAGCCCCAGCATTTT. Its protein product is CATSEVGGQPQHF.

This clonotype was seen ten or more times. V usage is TRBV6-6 and J usage is TRBJ2-7; D gene uncertain. The CDR3 extends over 13 amino acids. Germline CDR1 and CDR2: MNHNY and SVGAGI (reference sequence). V gave up 2 bases and J gave up 0 bases, with 5 bases separating them. The CDR3 region has the DNA TGTGCCAGCAGTTACCAGAGCTCCTACGAGCAGTACTTC. Translation: CASSYQSSYEQYF.

This clonotype occurred many times. The V gene is TRBV6-2 or TRBV6-3, the J gene TRBJ2-5; D is uncertain. This CDR3 spans 14 amino acids. The germline V gene encodes CDR1 MNHEY and CDR2 SVGEGT. Trimming shortened V by 2 bases and J by 6 bases, and 13 bases separated the two germline ends. The CDR3 coding sequence is TGTGCCAGCAGTTACGTGGGTTTGCCCAAGACCCAGTACTTC. Protein sequence: CASSYVGLPKTQYF.